This TCR beta chain originates from a study of molecular identifiers for immune sequencing clone quantification. MiXCR, run by TCRdb on the PCR reads, gives a single entry per CDR3 protein. Of roughly 97,000 distinct CDR3 sequences listed, roughly 24% are singletons. Looked up from germline, CDR1 is MNHEY and CDR2 is SVGEGT. V lost 6 bases and J 2 bases, leaving 21 bases between the germline ends. The CDR3 covers 17 residues. As regards this clonotype: A much more abundant neighbour one base away suggests this may be a read error.

This receptor was obtained from a human donor in good health. Some libraries in this study had Jurkat cell RNA spiked in. The rearrangement uses TRBV6-2 or TRBV6-3 and TRBJ2-3; possible D gene TRBD2, 5 bases. What was sequenced was naive CD8+ T cells from blood, with Jurkat cell RNA spiked in. Subset reported: FACS-sorted CD8+CD4-CCR7+CD45RA+ naive T cells. The CDR3 is CASSSVGPGGVTDTQYF. The CDR3 DNA sequence: TGTGCCAGCAGCTCCGTTGGGCCAGGAGGAGTCACAGATACGCAGTATTTT.